This T cell receptor beta chain was recorded in a study of blood T cell repertoires in COVID-19. Study summary: Spain, Italy and the United States supplied samples that represented acute and convalescent COVID-19. PBMCs, B-cell-depleted T cells, or T cells were the source of the cDNA or gDNA that made up the material.

The V end lost 1 base, the J end lost 4 bases, and 17 bases lay between the germline ends. Germline CDR1 is LGHDT and CDR2 is YNNKEL (reference sequence). The CDR3 spans 17 residues. Produced via immunoSEQ multiplex PCR; TCRdb's table is partial and in-frame only. The data show 350,000 to 400,000 clones, approximately 92% seen once. The clonotype comes from a young man who had recovered from COVID-19. Sequencing was carried out using PBMCs or T cells enriched from blood (not recorded which). The rearrangement uses TRBV3-1 (or the pseudogene TRBV3-2) and TRBJ2-1; possible D gene TRBD2, 5 bases. The CDR3 DNA is TGTGCCAGCAGCCAAGCCCCCACTTTGGGAGTGTACAATGAGCAGTTCTTC. Translating gives CASSQAPTLGVYNEQFF.